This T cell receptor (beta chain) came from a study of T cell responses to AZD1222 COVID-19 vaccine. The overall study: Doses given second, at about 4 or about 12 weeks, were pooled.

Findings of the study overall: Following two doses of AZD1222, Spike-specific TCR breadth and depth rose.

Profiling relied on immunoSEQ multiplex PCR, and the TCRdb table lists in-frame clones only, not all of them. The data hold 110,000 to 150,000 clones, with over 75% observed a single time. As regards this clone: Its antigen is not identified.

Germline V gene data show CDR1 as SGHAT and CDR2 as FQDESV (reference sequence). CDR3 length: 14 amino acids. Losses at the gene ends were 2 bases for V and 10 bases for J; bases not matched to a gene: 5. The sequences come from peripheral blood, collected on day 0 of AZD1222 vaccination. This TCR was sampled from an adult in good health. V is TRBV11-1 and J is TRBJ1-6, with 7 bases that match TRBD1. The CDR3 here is CASSLNRGSSPLHF. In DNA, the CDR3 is TGTGCCAGCAGCTTAAACAGGGGAAGCTCACCCCTCCACTTT.